The 25 T cell receptor beta chains below were found in one sample sequenced in a study of cytomegalovirus exposure and HLA in healthy donors. The PCR had 60 Vbeta and 13 Jbeta primers. Sequencing was performed with immunoSEQ multiplex PCR; in TCRdb, only in-frame clones are kept and a portion is missing. The sample shows 150,000 to 200,000 clones, around three quarters of them seen only once. Sequencing was done on a sample of PBMCs. The receptors originated from a woman aged 45 to 65 in good health and CMV-seronegative.

The gene calls are TRBV5-1 and TRBJ2-6, with D hard to call. Looked up from germline, CDR1 is SGHRS and CDR2 is YFSETQ. The CDR3 covers 17 residues. V lost 0 bases and J 0 bases, leaving 10 bases between the germline ends. The CDR3 is CASSLGSFSSGANVLTF. CDR3 sequence (DNA): TGCGCCAGCAGCTTGGGTAGCTTCTCCTCTGGGGCCAACGTCCTGACTTTC.

The table lists this clone with a few counts. This sample includes further DNA sequences coding for the same CDR3. The chain employs TRBV7-9 and TRBJ1-5; possible D gene TRBD1, 5 bases. The CDR3 contains 13 residues. Trimming stripped 1 base from V and 5 bases from J, with 6 bases between. Germline V gene lookup returns CDR1 SEHNR and CDR2 FQNEAQ (reference sequence). The CDR3 sequence is CASSLGGDQPQHF. CDR3 sequence (DNA): TGTGCCAGCAGCTTAGGGGGCGATCAGCCCCAGCATTTT.

J is TRBJ2-2 and V is TRBV6-4, with TRBD2 identical over 8 bases. The length of the CDR3 is 17 residues. Per germline, CDR1 MRHNA and CDR2 SNTAGT. V lost 0 bases and J lost 6; bases outside the gene matches: 9. This CDR3 is CASSDSPGGAVAGELFF. The CDR3 DNA sequence: TGTGCCAGCAGTGACTCCCCCGGGGGGGCCGTCGCCGGGGAGCTGTTTTTT.

The rearrangement links TRBV11-2 to TRBJ2-5; tentative D call: TRBD2 (7 bases). The CDR3 spans 14 residues. Germline CDR1 reads SGHAT; CDR2 reads FQNNGV. Trimming took 3 bases from V and 7 from J, leaving 15 bases between them. The CDR3 spells CASSFASRGGTQYF. CDR3 DNA: TGTGCCAGCAGCTTCGCCTCGAGGGGGGGGACCCAGTACTTC.

This clone occurred once. V is TRBV29-1 and J is TRBJ2-7; 7 positions agree with TRBD1. The CDR3 totals 12 residues. Germline V gene data show CDR1 as SQVTM and CDR2 as ANQGSEA. The trim removed 7 bases at V and 0 bases at J, leaving 3 bases unmatched. Here the CDR3 DNA reads TGCAGCGCAGGGACAGACTCCTACGAGCAGTACTTC. This sequence encodes CSAGTDSYEQYF.

The chain carries TRBV6-1 and TRBJ1-3, with a tentative D call TRBD1 (5 bases). V dropped 2 bases and J dropped 1 base, with 15 bases sitting between them. The CDR3 sequence is 17 residues long. Germline V CDR1 and CDR2: MNHNS, SASEGT. The CDR3 region is CASSEIWGRTSGNTIYF. CDR3 coding DNA: TGTGCCAGCAGTGAAATCTGGGGCAGGACATCTGGAAACACCATATATTTT.

This chain uses TRBV5-1 with TRBJ2-2; 12 nucleotides line up with TRBD1. V was clipped by 5 bases and J by 7 bases; unmatched bases: 6. Germline V gene sequence: CDR1 SGHRS, CDR2 YFSETQ. The CDR3 totals 15 residues. The CDR3 protein is CASRRDRGQSGELFF. In DNA, the CDR3 is TGCGCCAGCAGACGGGACAGGGGGCAGAGCGGGGAGCTGTTTTTT.

V is TRBV11-2 and J is TRBJ2-1; 8 nucleotides agree with TRBD1. Per germline, CDR1 SGHAT and CDR2 FQNNGV. V lost 0 bases and J lost 4; bases outside the gene matches: 5. The CDR3 consists of 16 residues. The CDR3 reads CASSLDSGQAYNEQFF. The CDR3 DNA is TGTGCCAGCAGCTTAGATTCGGGACAGGCTTACAATGAGCAGTTCTTC.

In regard to this clone: One end of the junction varies from germline; a read error may be responsible. J is TRBJ2-7 and V is TRBV10-3; no clear D. This CDR3 comprises 12 residues. Germline CDR1 and CDR2: ENHRY and SYGVKD. Here the CDR3 reads CATRKDSYEQSF. The CDR3 bases are TGTGCCACGAGGAAAGATTCGTACGAGCAGTCCTTC.

This clone was found a few times. The rearrangement uses TRBV5-1 and TRBJ2-3; the match to TRBD2 covers 7 bases. This CDR3 has 15 amino acids. Looked up from germline, CDR1 is SGHRS and CDR2 is YFSETQ. V lost 4 bases, J lost 1 base, and 6 bases stayed unmatched. CDR3 in amino acids: CASSPREGRTDTQYF. In DNA, the CDR3 is TGCGCCAGCAGCCCTAGGGAGGGGCGCACAGATACGCAGTATTTT.

The V and J genes are TRBV14 and TRBJ1-1; a weak D match, TRBD1 (5 bases). The germline V and J ends were trimmed by 0 bases and 4 bases, with 12 bases remaining between them. The germline gives CDR1 SGHDN, CDR2 FVKESK. The CDR3 is 15 amino acids. DNA of the CDR3: TGTGCCAGCAGCCAAGATAAGGGGCCCTTCACTGAAGCTTTCTTT. This codes for CASSQDKGPFTEAFF.

The chain employs TRBV11-3 and TRBJ2-7; 13 nucleotides match TRBD2. V gave up 2 bases and J gave up 5 bases; unmatched junction bases: 6. The CDR3 extends over 16 amino acids. Germline loops: CDR1 SGHNT, CDR2 YENEEA. For the CDR3, the DNA is TGTGCCAGCAGCTTAACCGGGACTAGCGGGACCCACGAGCAGTACTTC. As protein: CASSLTGTSGTHEQYF.

A single count supports this clone. The V and J genes are TRBV7-9 and TRBJ1-6; perhaps TRBD1 as D (6 bases). Between the trimmed V and J ends, which lost 1 base and 6 bases, there was a span of 16 bases. This CDR3 spans 17 amino acids. From germline, CDR1 is SEHNR and CDR2 FQNEAQ (reference sequence). The CDR3: CASSLVLGQRSNSPLHF. The CDR3 DNA reads TGTGCCAGCAGCTTAGTTCTCGGACAGAGATCTAATTCACCCCTCCACTTT. Complete variable domain (other parts from reference TRBV7-9 and TRBJ1-6): DTGVSQNPRHKITKRGQNVTFRCDPISEHNRLYWYRQTLGQGPEFLTYFQNEAQLEKSRLLSDRFSAERPKGSFSTLEIQRTEQGDSAMYLCASSLVLGQRSNSPLHFGNGTRLTVT.

This clone was detected a few times. V gene TRBV9 combines with J gene TRBJ1-6; weak D call: TRBD1 (6 bases). Germline V lookup: CDR1 SGDLS, CDR2 YYNGEE. Trimming shortened V by 3 bases and J by 9 bases, and 13 bases separated the two germline ends. This CDR3 is 14 amino acids long. The DNA for the CDR3 is TGTGCCAGCAGCGCACAGGGAGTCGGTTCACCCCTCCACTTT. Encoded protein: CASSAQGVGSPLHF.

The chain joins TRBV9 to TRBJ2-2; 7 nucleotides align to TRBD1. V lost 4 bases to trimming and J lost 4 bases; unmatched junction nucleotides: 16. This CDR3 has 18 residues. The germline gives CDR1 SGDLS, CDR2 YYNGEE. The CDR3 sequence: CASSIDPLQGKITGELFF. The CDR3 bases are TGTGCCAGCAGCATTGACCCTCTACAGGGGAAGATCACCGGGGAGCTGTTTTTT. Full variable domain (rest looked up from reference TRBV9 and TRBJ2-2): DSGVTQTPKHLITATGQRVTLRCSPRSGDLSVYWYQQSLDQGLQFLIQYYNGEERAKGNILERFSAQQFPDLHSELNLSSLELGDSALYFCASSIDPLQGKITGELFFGEGSRLTVL.

The CDR3: CASSAGANTEAFF. The CDR3 DNA follows: TGTGCCAGTAGTGCGGGAGCGAACACTGAAGCTTTCTTT. The chain uses TRBV19 and TRBJ1-1, with D uncertain. The CDR3 loop spans 13 amino acids. Trimming cost V 5 bases and J 1 base, with 8 bases left between them. Germline-derived CDR1 and CDR2 are LNHDA and SQIVND (reference sequence).

This rearrangement joins TRBV5-8 to TRBJ1-5; 7 nucleotides align to TRBD1. The CDR3 spans 16 residues. Germline V gives CDR1 SGHTS, CDR2 YDEGEE. Trimming removed 4 bases from V and 3 bases from J; junction bases left unmatched: 10. The CDR3 here is CASSVTPGTVNQPQHF. In DNA form, the CDR3 reads TGTGCCAGCAGCGTGACTCCCGGGACAGTCAATCAGCCCCAGCATTTT.

J is TRBJ2-5 and V is TRBV2, with 8 bases that match TRBD1. The DNA matches TRBJ2-7 better at its end, which makes the J call doubtful. CDR1 is SNHLY and CDR2 is FYNNEI in the germline V gene. This CDR3 region has 13 residues. CDR3 DNA sequence: TGTGCCAGCAGCGACAGGGGAGGACACGAGCAGTACTTC. This gives the protein CASSDRGGHEQYF.

CDR3 amino acids: CASSYSGLNTEAFF. Written as DNA, the CDR3 is TGTGCCAGCAGTTACTCGGGGCTGAACACTGAAGCTTTCTTT. This sequence joins TRBV6-5 and TRBJ1-1; D possibly corresponds to TRBD1 (5 bases). This CDR3 region has 14 residues. Germline CDR1 reads MNHEY; CDR2 reads SVGAGI. V lost 0 bases and J 0 bases, leaving 5 bases between the germline ends.

The chain couples TRBV7-8 to TRBJ1-1; D may be TRBD1 (5 bases). This CDR3 spans 12 amino acids. Germline V gene data show CDR1 as SGHVS and CDR2 as FQNEAQ. Trimming left V 2 bases short and J 7 bases short, with 8 bases between. The CDR3 DNA sequence: TGTGCCAGCAGCTTAAGTACAGGTGAAGCTTTCTTT. Protein product: CASSLSTGEAFF.

This rearrangement joins TRBV15 to TRBJ1-5; D is unclear. The germline V and J ends were trimmed by 3 bases and 0 bases, with 15 bases remaining between them. This CDR3 contains 17 residues. Germline CDR1 and CDR2: LNHNV and YYDKDF (reference sequence). As DNA, the CDR3 is TGTGCCACCAGCAGTAAAGAGCGCGATTATAGCAATCAGCCCCAGCATTTT. It is translated as CATSSKERDYSNQPQHF.

The chain recombines TRBV7-9 with TRBJ2-7, with 11 bases identical to TRBD2. Germline lookup yields CDR1 SEHNR and CDR2 FQNEAQ (reference sequence). CDR3 length equals 16 residues. Losses at the gene ends were 5 bases for V and 0 bases for J; bases not matched to a gene: 6. This chain's CDR3 is CASSIGTSGSSYEQYF. As DNA, the CDR3 is TGTGCCAGCAGCATCGGTACTAGCGGGAGCTCCTACGAGCAGTACTTC.

The CDR3 reads CASSRDRGSYNEQFF. CDR3 in DNA: TGTGCCAGCAGCCGGGACAGGGGATCCTACAATGAGCAGTTCTTC. This chain joins TRBV5-5 and TRBJ2-1, with 10 bases lining up with TRBD1. Trimming cost V 4 bases and J 1 base; bases outside gene matches: 2. The CDR3 has 15 residues. CDR1 and CDR2 from the germline V gene are SGHKS and YYEKEE (reference sequence). Full variable domain (rest looked up from reference TRBV5-5 and TRBJ2-1): DAGVTQSPTHLIKTRGQQVTLRCSPISGHKSVSWYQQVLGQGPQFIFQYYEKEERGRGNFPDRFSARQFPNYSSELNVNALLLGDSALYLCASSRDRGSYNEQFFGPGTRLTVL.

This clone has a single count. The same CDR3 is also encoded by other DNA sequences in this sample. The chain carries TRBV28 and TRBJ1-6; TRBD1 matches 7 bases. Trimming at V came to 1 base and at J to 4 bases, leaving 7 bases not matched to a gene. CDR3 length: 17 amino acids. The germline gives CDR1 MDHEN, CDR2 SYDVKM. CDR3 protein: CASSLFGQGVYNSPLHF. In DNA form, the CDR3 reads TGTGCCAGCAGTTTATTTGGGCAGGGGGTTTATAATTCACCCCTCCACTTT. Based on the CDR3 plus reference TRBV28 and TRBJ1-6, the full variable domain is DVKVTQSSRYLVKRTGEKVFLECVQDMDHENMFWYRQDPGLGLRLIYFSYDVKMKEKGDIPEGYSVSREKKERFSLILESASTNQTSMYLCASSLFGQGVYNSPLHFGNGTRLTVT.

This clone has just a few counts. This sequence joins TRBV9 and TRBJ2-6; 9 bases map to TRBD1. The V and J ends lost 4 bases and 0 bases, in that order; junction bases with no gene match: 8. The CDR3 has 18 amino acids. Per the germline V gene, CDR1 is SGDLS and CDR2 is YYNGEE. CDR3 nucleotide sequence: TGTGCCAGCAGCACTTGGACAGGGGCGAGCTCTGGGGCCAACGTCCTGACTTTC. This translates into CASSTWTGASSGANVLTF.